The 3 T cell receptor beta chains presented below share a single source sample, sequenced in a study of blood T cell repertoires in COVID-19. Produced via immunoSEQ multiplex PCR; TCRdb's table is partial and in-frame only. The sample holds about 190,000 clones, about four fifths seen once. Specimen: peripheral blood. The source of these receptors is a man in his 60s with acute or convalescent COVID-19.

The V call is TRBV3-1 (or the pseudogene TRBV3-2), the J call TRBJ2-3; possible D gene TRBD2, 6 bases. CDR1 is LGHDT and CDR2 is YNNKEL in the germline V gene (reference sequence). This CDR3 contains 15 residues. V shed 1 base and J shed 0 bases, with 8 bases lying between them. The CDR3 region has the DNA TGTGCCAGCAGCCAAGGGGCGGGGAGCACAGATACGCAGTATTTT. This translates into CASSQGAGSTDTQYF.

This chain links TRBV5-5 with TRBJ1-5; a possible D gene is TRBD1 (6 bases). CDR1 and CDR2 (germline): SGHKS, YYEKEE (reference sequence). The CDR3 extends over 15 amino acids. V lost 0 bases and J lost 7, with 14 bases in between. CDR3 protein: CASSLVPQGSQPQHF. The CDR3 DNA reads TGTGCCAGCAGCTTGGTGCCTCAGGGGAGCCAGCCCCAGCATTTT.

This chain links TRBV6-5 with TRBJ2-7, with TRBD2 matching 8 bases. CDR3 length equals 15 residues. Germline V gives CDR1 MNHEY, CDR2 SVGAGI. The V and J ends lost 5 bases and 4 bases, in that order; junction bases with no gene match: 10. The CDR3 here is CASSPPGLVLYEQYF. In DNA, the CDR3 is TGTGCCAGCAGTCCGCCGGGACTAGTTTTATACGAGCAGTACTTC.